Each of the 3 T cell receptor beta chains below was sequenced from the same sample in a study of blood T cell repertoires in COVID-19. Profiling relied on immunoSEQ multiplex PCR, and the TCRdb table lists in-frame clones only, not all of them. The sample lists fewer than 30,000 clones, roughly 84% occurring once. The sample consisted of peripheral blood. Every receptor here comes from a man in his sixties or seventies with active COVID-19.

The chain uses TRBV10-2 and TRBJ2-3; possibly TRBD2 for D (7 bases). The germline CDR1 and CDR2 sequences are WSHSY and SAAADI. CDR3 size: 15 residues. V lost 7 bases and J 3 bases, leaving 17 bases between the germline ends. CDR3: CASKVGGGRTDTQYF. CDR3 bases: TGCGCCAGCAAGGTTGGGGGGGGGCGAACAGATACGCAGTATTTT.

The V call is TRBV6-5, the J call TRBJ2-6, with TRBD1 matching 9 bases. Per germline, CDR1 MNHEY and CDR2 SVGAGI. Trimming removed 5 bases from V and 10 bases from J; junction bases left unmatched: 9. The CDR3 extends over 15 amino acids. Written as DNA, the CDR3 is TGTGCCAGCAGTCAGGGACAGGGCACCAGGAACGTCCTGACTTTC. It encodes CASSQGQGTRNVLTF.

The table lists this clone with a count of one. This chain uses TRBV12-2 with TRBJ2-1; the table's TRBD2 call for D was not verified on the DNA. TRBV12-2 is listed as a pseudogene. CDR3 length: 13 amino acids. The CDR3 loop reads CASRQAGENEQFF. The CDR3 DNA follows: TGTGCAAGTCGCCAAGCGGGAGAAAATGAGCAGTTCTTC.